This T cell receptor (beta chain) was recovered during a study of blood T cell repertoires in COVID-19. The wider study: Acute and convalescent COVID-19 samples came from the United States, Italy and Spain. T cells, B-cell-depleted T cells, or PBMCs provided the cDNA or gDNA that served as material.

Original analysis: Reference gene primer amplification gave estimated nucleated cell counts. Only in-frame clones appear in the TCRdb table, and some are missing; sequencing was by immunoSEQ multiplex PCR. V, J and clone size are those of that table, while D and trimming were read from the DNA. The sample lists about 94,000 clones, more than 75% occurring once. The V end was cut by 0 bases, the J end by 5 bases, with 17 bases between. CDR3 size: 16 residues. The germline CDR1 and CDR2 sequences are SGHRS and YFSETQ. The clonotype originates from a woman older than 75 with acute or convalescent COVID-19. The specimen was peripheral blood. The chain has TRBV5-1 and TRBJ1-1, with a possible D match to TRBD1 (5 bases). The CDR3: CASSLATGGRKTEAFF. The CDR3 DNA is TGCGCCAGCAGCTTGGCGACCGGGGGAAGAAAAACTGAAGCTTTCTTT.